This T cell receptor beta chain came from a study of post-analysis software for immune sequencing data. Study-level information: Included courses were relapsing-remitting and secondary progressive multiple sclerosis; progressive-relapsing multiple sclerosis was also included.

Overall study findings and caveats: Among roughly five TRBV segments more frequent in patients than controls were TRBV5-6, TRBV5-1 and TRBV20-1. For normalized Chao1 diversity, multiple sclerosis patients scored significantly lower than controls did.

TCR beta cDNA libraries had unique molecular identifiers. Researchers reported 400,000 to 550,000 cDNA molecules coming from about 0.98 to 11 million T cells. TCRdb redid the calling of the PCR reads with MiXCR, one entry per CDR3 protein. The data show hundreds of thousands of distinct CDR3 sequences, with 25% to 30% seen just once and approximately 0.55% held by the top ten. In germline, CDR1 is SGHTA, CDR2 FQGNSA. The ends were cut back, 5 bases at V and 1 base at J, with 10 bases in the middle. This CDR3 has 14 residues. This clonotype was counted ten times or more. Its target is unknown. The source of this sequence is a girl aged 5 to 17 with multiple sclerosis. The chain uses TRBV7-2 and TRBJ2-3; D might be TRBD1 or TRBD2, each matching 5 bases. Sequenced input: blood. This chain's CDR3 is CASSLGAGTDTQYF. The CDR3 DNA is TGTGCCAGCAGCCTCGGGGCGGGCACAGATACGCAGTATTTT.